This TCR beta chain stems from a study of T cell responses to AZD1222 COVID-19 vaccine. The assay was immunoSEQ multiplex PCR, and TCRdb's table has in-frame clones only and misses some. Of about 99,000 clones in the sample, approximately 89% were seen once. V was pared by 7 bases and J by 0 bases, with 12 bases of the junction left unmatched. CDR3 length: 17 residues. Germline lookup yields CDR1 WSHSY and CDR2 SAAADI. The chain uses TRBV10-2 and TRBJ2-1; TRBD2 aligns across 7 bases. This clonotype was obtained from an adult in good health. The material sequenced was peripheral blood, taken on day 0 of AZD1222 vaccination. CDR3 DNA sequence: TGCGCCAGCAACGGACTAGTAGTCGGGAGCTCCTACAATGAGCAGTTCTTC. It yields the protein CASNGLVVGSSYNEQFF.